Listed below are T cell receptor beta chains from one sample, sequenced in a study of T-cell reconstitution after alpha-beta-depleted transplantation in children. TCRdb fed the PCR reads into MiXCR, producing one record per CDR3 protein. The table includes some 500,000 distinct CDR3 sequences, around a third detected once. The sample here was PBMCs from the stem cell graft donor, taken from the stem cell graft. The receptors stem from a human donor who donated a stem cell graft to a child with aplastic anemia. Each CDR3 is given with its conserved first and last residue. Each record gives: clone size, V gene, J gene, D gene, CDR3 protein, CDR3 DNA. D genes are given only for firm matches. Only part of the rows carry a size: once, few, many, or a class if the clone is expanded.

>-|TRBV7-8|TRBJ2-3|TRBD2
CASSLAPPSGTNTDTQYF
TGTGCCAGCAGCTTAGCCCCTCCCAGCGGGACTAACACAGATACGCAGTATTTT
>-|TRBV6-1|TRBJ1-1|-
CASRGHPNTEAFF
TGTGCCAGCAGGGGACACCCGAACACTGAAGCTTTCTTT
>-|TRBV12-3/TRBV12-4|TRBJ2-1|TRBD2
CASSPRGRDNEQFF
TGTGCCAGCAGCCCTCGGGGGAGGGACAATGAGCAGTTCTTC
>-|TRBV5-4|TRBJ2-1|TRBD1
CASSLPGTGGDEQFF
TGTGCCAGCAGCCTGCCTGGGACAGGGGGGGATGAGCAGTTCTTC
>few|TRBV6-1|TRBJ2-4|-
CAIDVGEAKNIQYF
TGTGCCATAGACGTGGGGGAGGCCAAAAACATTCAGTACTTC
>-|TRBV5-4|TRBJ1-3|-
CASSPAGVSGNTIYF
TGTGCCAGCAGCCCGGCGGGCGTCTCTGGAAACACCATATATTTT
>-|TRBV9|TRBJ2-2|-
CASTSSAVSSGELFF
TGTGCCAGCACGAGTAGCGCGGTTTCCTCCGGGGAGCTGTTTTTT
>-|TRBV10-3|TRBJ1-4|TRBD1
CAVSEGGSNEKLFF
TGTGCCGTCAGCGAAGGGGGCTCCAATGAAAAACTGTTTTTT
>-|TRBV19|TRBJ2-2|-
CASSKRNGELFF
TGTGCCAGTAGCAAACGGAACGGGGAGCTGTTTTTT
>few|TRBV11-2|TRBJ2-2|-
CASSSNKGNGELFF
TGTGCCAGCAGCTCTAACAAAGGGAACGGGGAGCTGTTTTTT
>-|TRBV6-1|TRBJ1-2|-
CASTSDGFNYGYTF
TGTGCCAGCACCTCGGACGGGTTTAACTATGGCTACACCTTC
>-|TRBV12-3/TRBV12-4|TRBJ1-2|-
CASSPWRTGSYGYTF
TGTGCCAGCAGTCCCTGGCGAACAGGGTCCTATGGCTACACCTTC
>few|TRBV20-1|TRBJ2-5|-
CSARDPYASAQETQYF
TGCAGTGCTAGAGACCCTTACGCTAGCGCTCAAGAGACCCAGTACTTC
>few|TRBV20-1|TRBJ2-5|TRBD1
CSALRQGETQYF
TGCAGTGCTCTGAGACAGGGAGAGACCCAGTACTTC